Listed below are T cell receptor beta chains from one sample, sequenced in a study of OX40 agonist ivuxolimab in advanced cancers. TCRdb's copy holds only in-frame clones and misses some; the assay was immunoSEQ multiplex PCR. Here the sample spans around 100,000 clones, roughly 90% being singletons. Sequencing used CD4+ or CD8+ T cells sorted from blood, obtained in a trial of the OX40 agonist ivuxolimab. These receptors were obtained from an adult with an advanced solid tumor such as melanoma, head and neck, liver or kidney cancer. Both conserved end residues are part of each CDR3. Fields, in order: D gene, V gene, clone size, J gene, CDR3 protein, CDR3 DNA. A D gene is named only where the DNA matches it firmly. Not every row has a clone size; where given, it reads once, few, many or a size class.

NA,TRBV28,NA,TRBJ1-2,CASSFRKSYGYTF,TGTGCCAGCAGTTTCAGGAAGTCCTATGGCTACACCTTC
NA,TRBV5-4,NA,TRBJ1-1,CASSLGQGVQGLREAFF,TGTGCCAGCAGCTTGGGGCAGGGAGTTCAAGGGTTACGGGAAGCTTTCTTT
NA,TRBV28,NA,TRBJ2-2,CATLRGRSTGELFF,TGTGCCACCCTCCGAGGGCGCAGCACCGGGGAGCTGTTTTTT
TRBD1,TRBV5-1,NA,TRBJ1-2,CASKPGQGPYGYTF,TGCGCCAGCAAACCGGGACAGGGGCCCTATGGCTACACCTTC
TRBD2,TRBV7-6,NA,TRBJ2-3,CASSLRLAGASDTQYF,TGTGCCAGCAGCCTGCGACTAGCGGGAGCCTCAGATACGCAGTATTTT
TRBD1,TRBV18,NA,TRBJ2-7,CASSPRQGINEQYF,TGTGCCAGCTCACCCCGACAGGGGATAAACGAGCAGTACTTC
TRBD2,TRBV7-7,once,TRBJ2-5,CASSPGLALETQYF,TGTGCCAGCAGCCCGGGACTAGCGCTGGAGACCCAGTACTTC
NA,TRBV18,NA,TRBJ1-1,CASSPSGPGTEAFF,TGTGCCAGCTCACCGAGCGGGCCCGGCACTGAAGCTTTCTTT
TRBD1,TRBV11-1,once,TRBJ2-7,CASSWDRGSEQYF,TGTGCCAGCAGCTGGGACAGGGGGAGCGAGCAGTACTTC
TRBD2,TRBV15,NA,TRBJ2-3,CATSRDLLAGLSDTQYF,TGTGCCACCAGCAGAGATCTTCTAGCGGGACTCTCAGATACGCAGTATTTT
TRBD2,TRBV5-8,NA,TRBJ2-3,CASSRGLADSDTQYF,TGTGCCAGCAGCCGGGGACTAGCGGATTCAGATACGCAGTATTTT
NA,TRBV28,NA,TRBJ2-3,CASRVSTDTQYF,TGTGCCTCAAGGGTTAGCACAGATACGCAGTATTTT
TRBD2,TRBV4-2,NA,TRBJ2-1,CASSLMTSGDYNEQFF,TGTGCCAGCAGCCTTATGACTAGCGGGGATTACAATGAGCAGTTCTTC
NA,TRBV18,NA,TRBJ1-3,CASSPGASHGNTIYF,TGTGCCAGCTCACCGGGGGCAAGTCATGGAAACACCATATATTTT
TRBD1,TRBV18,NA,TRBJ1-1,CASRDSTEAFF,TGTGCCAGCCGGGACAGTACTGAAGCTTTCTTT
NA,TRBV19,NA,TRBJ1-5,CASSIDQGYQPQHF,TGTGCCAGTAGTATAGATCAAGGGTATCAGCCCCAGCATTTT
TRBD1,TRBV5-1,NA,TRBJ2-3,CASSLTDRGADTQYF,TGCGCCAGCAGCTTGACGGACAGGGGGGCAGATACGCAGTATTTT
NA,TRBV7-2,NA,TRBJ2-2,CASSFFGTGPNTGELFF,TGTGCCAGCAGCTTTTTTGGGACGGGACCGAACACCGGGGAGCTGTTTTTT
NA,TRBV5-6,NA,TRBJ2-6,CASSLVSVSGANVLTF,TGTGCCAGCAGCTTGGTCTCGGTTTCTGGGGCCAACGTCCTGACTTTC
NA,TRBV2,once,TRBJ2-2,CASKKVETGELFF,TGTGCCAGCAAGAAGGTAGAAACCGGGGAGCTGTTTTTT
NA,TRBV19,once,TRBJ2-3,CASKEWGSGTDTQYF,TGTGCCAGTAAAGAGTGGGGGTCGGGCACAGATACGCAGTATTTT
TRBD2,TRBV4-2,NA,TRBJ2-3,CASSQEGLAEGGDTQYF,TGTGCCAGCAGCCAAGAAGGACTAGCCGAAGGGGGGGATACGCAGTATTTT
NA,TRBV9,NA,TRBJ2-2,CASSVMSGFTGELFF,TGTGCCAGCAGCGTAATGTCCGGATTCACCGGGGAGCTGTTTTTT
NA,TRBV28,NA,TRBJ2-7,CASSLKGGEQYF,TGTGCCAGCAGTTTGAAAGGTGGCGAGCAGTACTTC
TRBD2,TRBV11-3,NA,TRBJ2-2,CASSFSGLAGPGELFF,TGTGCCAGCAGCTTTTCGGGACTAGCGGGACCCGGGGAGCTGTTTTTT
TRBD1,TRBV11-2,once,TRBJ2-1,CASSPNLGQGVNNEQFF,TGTGCCAGCAGCCCAAACCTGGGGCAGGGGGTCAACAATGAGCAGTTCTTC